The text below deals with one T cell receptor beta chain. The antigen remains undetermined. This sample stems from a study of cytomegalovirus exposure and HLA in healthy donors. Regarding the study as a whole: Some segments of the V type, notably TRBV6-2 and TRBV6-3, were excluded as indistinguishable. Fewer N-insertions than the roughly 700-donor mean were reportedly shown by an Asian-associated ancestry cluster in a later analysis. An analysis done earlier found most TCR beta V segments productive about 87% or about 30% of the time. In a later analysis, at a false discovery rate of 0.05, 15,000 to 20,000 TCR beta sequences were associated with HLA alleles.

V lost 5 bases, J lost 4 bases, and 11 bases stayed unmatched. Per the germline V gene, CDR1 is SGHAT and CDR2 is FQNNGV. The CDR3 has 17 residues. The primer mix had 60 Vbeta and 13 Jbeta primers. Libraries were prepared by immunoSEQ multiplex PCR; TCRdb keeps only in-frame clonotypes and omits some of them. The data contain 120,000 or so clones, 83% of them singletons. Material for sequencing was PBMCs. The receptor was isolated from a woman aged 40 to 50 in good health and CMV-seropositive. This chain connects TRBV11-2 to TRBJ2-2; TRBD2 matches at 9 bases. CDR3 nucleotides: TGTGCCAGCAGCCTCCCACCGGGACTAGCAGGCACCGGGGAGCTGTTTTTT. This sequence encodes CASSLPPGLAGTGELFF.